This T cell receptor beta chain was recorded in a study of shared clonotypes between healthy human individuals. Findings of the study overall: Sequencing depth was a factor that was expected to affect clonotype sharing among donors.

Concerning this clone: The antigen is not known.

Produced via immunoSEQ multiplex PCR; TCRdb's table is partial and in-frame only. The sample records about 2 million clones, roughly 95% being singletons. The CDR3 runs to 14 residues. J lost 4 bases, V lost 8 bases, and 4 bases had no gene match. The germline V gene has CDR1 SNHLY and CDR2 FYNNEI. The receptor was derived from a man between 18 and 29 years old in good health. The material sequenced was naive CD4+ T cells sorted from blood. The subset was: CD45RA+ positively selected. The V call is TRBV2, the J call TRBJ2-1, with 11 bases fitting TRBD2. The CDR3 spells CASGGLAEYNEQFF. In nucleotides, the CDR3 is TGTGCCAGCGGGGGACTAGCGGAGTACAATGAGCAGTTCTTC. The full variable domain, its missing parts supplied by reference TRBV2 and TRBJ2-1, is EPEVTQTPSHQVTQMGQEVILRCVPISNHLYFYWYRQILGQKVEFLVSFYNNEISEKSEIFDDQFSVERPDGSNFTLKIRSTKLEDSAMYFCASGGLAEYNEQFFGPGTRLTVL.